Each of the 19 T cell receptor beta chains below was sequenced from the same sample in a study of blood T cell repertoires in COVID-19 (dated by TCRdb to the early 2020s). The library relied on the immunoSEQ multiplex PCR assay. Drawn from immuneACCESS, this table holds only the in-frame rearrangements with V and J called that TCRdb kept. Clones are partly lost; checked studies trace under half to an unresolved V gene and leave the rest unexplained. Within this sample are 87,000 or so clones, with about four fifths of them counted one time only. The top ten constitute about 2% of the sample. Material for sequencing was peripheral blood. Receptor source: a woman in her 70s with acute or convalescent COVID-19.

The rearrangement uses TRBV3-1 (or the pseudogene TRBV3-2) and TRBJ1-1; D is perhaps TRBD1 (5 bases). Trimming took off 0 bases at V and 5 bases at J, with 10 bases between the two ends. Germline lookup yields CDR1 LGHDT and CDR2 YNNKEL (reference sequence). The CDR3 has 14 amino acids. The CDR3: CASSQEGEGTEAFF. The CDR3 DNA is TGTGCCAGCAGCCAAGAAGGGGAAGGAACTGAAGCTTTCTTT.

The CDR3 sequence is CASRTSGGKDTQYF. CDR3 in DNA: TGTGCCAGCAGGACTAGCGGGGGGAAAGATACGCAGTATTTT. The chain joins TRBV3-1 (or the pseudogene TRBV3-2) to TRBJ2-3; 13 bases map to TRBD2. CDR3 length: 14 residues. CDR1 and CDR2 (germline): LGHDT, YNNKEL (reference sequence). V lost 6 bases to trimming and J lost 5 bases; unmatched junction nucleotides: 2.

The chain links TRBV7-2 to TRBJ2-3; the match to TRBD1 covers 9 bases. This CDR3 is 15 amino acids long. CDR1 and CDR2 (germline): SGHTA, FQGNSA. Trimming at V came to 3 bases and at J to 6 bases, leaving 7 bases not matched to a gene. DNA of the CDR3: TGTGCCAGCAGCTTGGAGGACAGGGGTTTCGATACGCAGTATTTT. Its protein product is CASSLEDRGFDTQYF.

This sequence joins TRBV5-5 and TRBJ2-6, with 8 bases identical to TRBD2. The CDR3 contains 17 residues. The V gene end was trimmed by 2 bases and the J gene end by 0 bases; junction bases not matched to a gene: 4. CDR1 SGHKS and CDR2 YYEKEE come from the germline V gene (reference sequence). CDR3 in DNA: TGTGCCAGCAGCTTCGAGGGACTAGGCTCTGGGGCCAACGTCCTGACTTTC. Its protein product is CASSFEGLGSGANVLTF.

This clone was detected a few times. This chain links TRBV4-2 with TRBJ1-2, with unresolved D. There are 14 residues in the CDR3. V dropped 4 bases and J dropped 2 bases, with 11 bases sitting between them. Germline CDR1 LGHNA, CDR2 YNFKEQ. In nucleotides, the CDR3 is TGTGCCAGCAGCCGACCGACTCAAAACTATGGCTACACCTTC. This gives the protein CASSRPTQNYGYTF.

The chain is built from TRBV5-1 and TRBJ2-2, with TRBD1 identical over 8 bases. CDR3 length: 15 amino acids. Trimming cost V 0 bases and J 4 bases; bases outside gene matches: 2. The germline V gene encodes CDR1 SGHRS and CDR2 YFSETQ. The DNA of the CDR3 is TGCGCCAGCAGCTTGGATACAGGGGGCACCGGGGAGCTGTTTTTT. It encodes CASSLDTGGTGELFF.

The rearrangement links TRBV28 to TRBJ1-1; TRBD1 aligns across 7 bases. Germline CDR1 MDHEN, CDR2 SYDVKM. The CDR3 is 15 residues long. With 8 bases clipped from V and 4 bases from J, the junction kept 13 bases outside the gene matches. CDR3 region: CASSTGDRSLTEAFF. The CDR3 bases are TGTGCCAGCTCGACCGGGGACAGAAGTCTCACTGAAGCTTTCTTT.

The chain combines TRBV7-3 with TRBJ1-1; 9 bases align to TRBD1. The CDR3 has 15 amino acids. Germline V gene sequence: CDR1 SGHTA, CDR2 FQGTGA. Germline trimming cut 1 base from V and 1 base from J; bases unmatched to any gene: 1. This CDR3 reads CASSLMGQGNTEAFF. The CDR3 bases are TGTGCCAGCAGCTTAATGGGACAGGGGAACACTGAAGCTTTCTTT. Full variable domain (rest looked up from reference TRBV7-3 and TRBJ1-1): GAGVSQTPSNKVTEKGKYVELRCDPISGHTALYWYRQSLGQGPEFLIYFQGTGAADDSGLPNDRFFAVRPEGSVSTLKIQRTERGDSAVYLCASSLMGQGNTEAFFGQGTRLTVV.

V is TRBV29-1 and J is TRBJ1-4; the match to TRBD1 covers 9 bases. The germline V gene encodes CDR1 SQVTM and CDR2 ANQGSEA. Trimming removed 5 bases from V and 10 bases from J; junction bases left unmatched: 8. This CDR3 is 13 amino acids long. CDR3 DNA sequence: TGCAGCGTTAGTGAACAGGGGGCCGGAAAACTGTTTTTT. Translated, it gives CSVSEQGAGKLFF. Looking up the rest from reference TRBV29-1 and TRBJ1-4 gives the full variable domain: SAVISQKPSRDICQRGTSLTIQCQVDSQVTMMFWYRQQPGQSLTLIATANQGSEATYESGFVIDKFPISRPNLTFSTLTVSNMSPEDSSIYLCSVSEQGAGKLFFGSGTQLSVL.

This chain links TRBV28 with TRBJ1-1, with D maybe TRBD1 (6 bases). Looked up from germline, CDR1 is MDHEN and CDR2 is SYDVKM. Deletions cut 1 base from V and 1 base from J, with 10 bases between. CDR3 length equals 15 residues. Written as DNA, the CDR3 is TGTGCCAGCAGTTTATCTCCGGGACAGAACACTGAAGCTTTCTTT. Its translation: CASSLSPGQNTEAFF.

This chain uses TRBV3-1 (or the pseudogene TRBV3-2) with TRBJ2-4; D remains ambiguous. Germline V gene lookup returns CDR1 LGHDT and CDR2 YNNKEL (reference sequence). The CDR3 contains 14 residues. V was shortened by 2 bases and J by 3 bases, with 8 bases between the two germline ends. Written as DNA, the CDR3 is TGTGCCAGCAGCCAAACAGCCGGCAAAAACATTCAGTACTTC. Residues: CASSQTAGKNIQYF.

A remark on this clone: The same CDR3 can be traced to other DNA sequences in this sample. The chain links TRBV6-6 to TRBJ1-5; 8 nucleotides agree with TRBD1. CDR1 and CDR2 (germline): MNHNY, SVGAGI (reference sequence). This CDR3 comprises 14 residues. Germline trimming cut 5 bases from V and 7 bases from J; bases unmatched to any gene: 7. CDR3: CASSPGQGGQPQHF. The CDR3 coding sequence is TGTGCCAGCAGTCCAGGACAGGGTGGCCAGCCCCAGCATTTT.

This chain connects TRBV6-6 to TRBJ1-5, with D unresolved. Trimming left V 5 bases short and J 0 bases short, with 17 bases between. In germline, CDR1 is MNHNY, CDR2 SVGAGI (reference sequence). The CDR3 length is 17 residues. The DNA for the CDR3 is TGTGCCAGCAGTCCCACGAGCGGCGAGTATAGCAATCAGCCCCAGCATTTT. This encodes CASSPTSGEYSNQPQHF.

CDR3 protein: CASSETDSNQPQHF. The CDR3 nucleotides are TGTGCCAGCTCAGAGACAGATAGCAATCAGCCCCAGCATTTT. This chain connects TRBV18 to TRBJ1-5; D is possibly TRBD1 (5 bases). The CDR3 runs to 14 residues. Between the trimmed V and J ends, which lost 5 bases and 0 bases, there was a span of 8 bases. Germline CDR1 and CDR2: KGHSH and LQKENI.

Only a few counts were recorded for this clone. V usage is TRBV5-8 and J usage is TRBJ1-1, with D perhaps matching TRBD1 (6 bases). This CDR3 region has 13 residues. V gave up 0 bases and J gave up 8 bases, with 11 bases separating them. Germline V gene lookup returns CDR1 SGHTS and CDR2 YDEGEE. The CDR3 DNA is TGTGCCAGCAGCTTGGAAGGGACATTAGAAGCTTTCTTT. Translation gives CASSLEGTLEAFF.

The chain links TRBV11-3 to TRBJ2-7; perhaps TRBD2 as D (6 bases). Trimming took off 3 bases at V and 1 base at J, with 19 bases between the two ends. Germline V gene data show CDR1 as SGHNT and CDR2 as YENEEA. The length of the CDR3 is 17 residues. The CDR3 sequence is CASSFGGTGTESYEQYF. DNA for the CDR3: TGTGCCAGCAGCTTCGGCGGGACCGGGACTGAGTCCTACGAGCAGTACTTC.

The V call is TRBV5-4, the J call TRBJ1-1; tentative D call: TRBD1 (6 bases). Trimming shortened V by 2 bases and J by 8 bases, and 19 bases separated the two germline ends. The V gene's germline CDR1 is SGHNT and CDR2 YYREEE (reference sequence). The CDR3 runs to 15 residues. CDR3 sequence (DNA): TGTGCCAGCAGCTTACCTCTAGGGACAAACGGGGAAGCTTTCTTT. Translating it yields CASSLPLGTNGEAFF.

This clone was picked up a small number of times. CDR3 region: CASSLVPSGGGTDTQYF. As DNA, the CDR3 is TGCGCCAGCAGCTTGGTTCCTAGCGGGGGAGGCACAGATACGCAGTATTTT. The V and J genes are TRBV5-1 and TRBJ2-3, with TRBD2 identical over 10 bases. The CDR3 spans 17 residues. Germline V lookup: CDR1 SGHRS, CDR2 YFSETQ. Trimming at V came to 0 bases and at J to 1 base, leaving 5 bases not matched to a gene.

The rearrangement uses TRBV6-5 and TRBJ2-7; tentatively, D is TRBD1 (6 bases). Germline CDR1 MNHEY, CDR2 SVGAGI. V lost 2 bases and J lost 0, with 11 bases in between. The CDR3 spans 15 residues. The chain's CDR3 is CASSYGGRSSYEQYF. The CDR3 region has the DNA TGTGCCAGCAGTTACGGGGGCAGGAGCTCCTACGAGCAGTACTTC.